The sequence of this TCR beta chain was determined in a study of technical replicates of blood from several donors. The V gene's germline CDR1 is PRHDT and CDR2 FYEKMQ (reference sequence). Trimming shortened V by 5 bases and J by 2 bases, and 10 bases separated the two germline ends. CDR3 length equals 14 residues. Using immunoSEQ multiplex PCR, the repertoire was profiled, and TCRdb retains in-frame clones only, with some absent. In the table there are more than 90,000 clones, nearly 97% of which are singletons. The V and J genes are TRBV13 and TRBJ2-4; D remains ambiguous. Source material: T cells isolated from PBMCs. This clonotype was obtained from a human donor in good health. The CDR3 DNA sequence: TGTGCCAGCAGCCTCCCTAGGACCAAAAACATTCAGTACTTC. Protein: CASSLPRTKNIQYF.